The 19 T cell receptor beta chains given below trace back to one sample, sequenced in a study of blood T cell repertoires in COVID-19. Sequenced by immunoSEQ multiplex PCR; TCRdb stores in-frame clones only, minus some. Among about 190,000 clones, approximately 79% were seen once, and the ten largest hold under 15%. Material for sequencing was peripheral blood. These receptors were obtained from a woman aged 45-60 years with acute or convalescent COVID-19.

The chain uses TRBV28 and TRBJ1-2, with D possibly TRBD1 on 5 matching bases. The germline CDR1 and CDR2 sequences are MDHEN and SYDVKM. The CDR3 covers 12 residues. The V end was cut by 11 bases, the J end by 3 bases, with 13 bases between. The DNA of the CDR3 is TGTGCCGCCGGGGACTCCTACTATGGCTACACCTTC. Amino acids: CAAGDSYYGYTF.

The rearrangement links TRBV27 to TRBJ2-7; D is possibly TRBD1 (6 bases). Germline V CDR1 and CDR2: MNHEY, SMNVEV (reference sequence). The V end was cut by 6 bases, the J end by 6 bases, with 15 bases between. CDR3 length: 13 amino acids. Here the CDR3 DNA reads TGTGCCAGCAGCACTACAGGGCGAGGCGAGCAGTACTTC. Translated, it gives CASSTTGRGEQYF.

V is TRBV2 and J is TRBJ2-3; no definite D call. The CDR3 has 14 residues. The V gene lost 7 bases and the J gene lost 4 bases, with 15 bases spanning the gap. CDR1 and CDR2 (germline): SNHLY, FYNNEI. CDR3 in DNA: TGTGCCAGCAATTACTCGCCGGGTGCAGATACGCAGTATTTT. It encodes CASNYSPGADTQYF.

The chain uses TRBV14 and TRBJ1-4, with D perhaps TRBD1 (6 bases). Germline V lookup: CDR1 SGHDN, CDR2 FVKESK. The CDR3 runs 13 residues. V shed 4 bases and J shed 8 bases, with 11 bases lying between them. The CDR3 region has the DNA TGTGCCAGCAGCCTTCAAACAGGGGAAAAACTGTTTTTT. Translated: CASSLQTGEKLFF.

CDR3 coding DNA: TGTGCCAGCAGTCCGAGAGACAGGGGGCGGTTGGCTGAGCAGTTCTTC. It codes for CASSPRDRGRLAEQFF. This sequence joins TRBV3-1 (or the pseudogene TRBV3-2) and TRBJ2-1; TRBD1 agrees at 10 bases. Looked up from germline, CDR1 is LGHDT and CDR2 is YNNKEL (reference sequence). V lost 6 bases to trimming and J lost 9 bases; unmatched junction nucleotides: 14. The CDR3 runs 16 residues.

This chain links TRBV7-8 with TRBJ1-5; D gene ambiguous. The ends were cut back, 5 bases at V and 4 bases at J, with 6 bases in the middle. The CDR3 sequence is 12 residues long. CDR1 SGHVS and CDR2 FQNEAQ come from the germline V gene. The CDR3 DNA is TGTGCCAGCAGCCCCTCGAATCAGCCCCAGCATTTT. Translating gives CASSPSNQPQHF.

The J gene is TRBJ2-5, the V gene TRBV28; D possibly corresponds to TRBD1 (6 bases). The CDR3 is 13 residues long. Germline CDR1 and CDR2: MDHEN and SYDVKM. The V and J ends lost 4 bases and 5 bases respectively, with 11 bases between them. The CDR3 sequence: CASSSLRGETQYF. The CDR3 DNA is TGTGCCAGCAGTTCCCTGAGGGGGGAGACCCAGTACTTC.

The J gene is TRBJ2-1, the V gene TRBV29-1, with D perhaps matching TRBD1 (5 bases). The CDR3 is made up of 11 amino acids. Germline values: CDR1 SQVTM, CDR2 ANQGSEA. The V gene lost 3 bases and the J gene lost 10 bases, with 10 bases spanning the gap. The CDR3 region is CSVDLRQEQFF. The CDR3 DNA follows: TGCAGCGTTGACCTTCGACAGGAGCAGTTCTTC.

The chain carries TRBV5-1 and TRBJ2-3, with a possible D match to TRBD2 (6 bases). With 1 base removed from V and 5 bases from J, the gap between germline ends came to 14 bases. The CDR3 runs to 15 residues. Germline values: CDR1 SGHRS, CDR2 YFSETQ. The CDR3 region has the DNA TGCGCCAGCAGCTTGAGGTGGGGGGTCGGAGATACGCAGTATTTT. Translation gives CASSLRWGVGDTQYF.

V usage is TRBV9 and J usage is TRBJ1-3, with TRBD1 as a possible D gene (6 bases). The CDR3 runs 16 residues. CDR1 is SGDLS, CDR2 YYNGEE, per germline. Trimming removed 0 bases at V and 4 bases at J, with 14 bases between. The CDR3 DNA follows: TGTGCCAGCAGCGTAGCTTCGGGGGGCTACGGAAACACCATATATTTT. Residues: CASSVASGGYGNTIYF.

This chain connects TRBV4-2 to TRBJ2-7; D remains unclear. The CDR3 extends over 14 amino acids. Germline CDR1 is LGHNA and CDR2 is YNFKEQ. The ends were cut back, 1 base at V and 3 bases at J, with 10 bases in the middle. CDR3 sequence: CASSQGSQLYEQYF. CDR3 DNA: TGTGCCAGCAGCCAAGGATCACAGCTCTACGAGCAGTACTTC.

This clone was seen more than once but under ten times. The chain carries TRBV19 and TRBJ1-5, with 8 nucleotides matching TRBD1. Germline V gene data show CDR1 as LNHDA and CDR2 as SQIVND (reference sequence). The ends lost 5 bases at V and 4 bases at J; junction bases unmatched: 4. This CDR3 contains 14 residues. DNA for the CDR3: TGTGCCAGTAGTCAGGGGGCAAGGAATCAGCCCCAGCATTTT. Residues: CASSQGARNQPQHF.

The chain joins TRBV6-4 to TRBJ1-1; unclear D gene. V was cut by 10 bases and J by 3 bases, with 15 bases left in between. CDR3 length: 13 amino acids. Germline lookup yields CDR1 MRHNA and CDR2 SNTAGT. The CDR3 spells CATLEGRDTEAFF. CDR3 in DNA: TGTGCCACGTTGGAGGGTCGGGACACTGAAGCTTTCTTT.

This clone was recorded a few times. The chain recombines TRBV18 with TRBJ1-5; the D is unclear. Germline CDR1 reads KGHSH; CDR2 reads LQKENI. The CDR3 spans 14 residues. Trimming shortened V by 3 bases and J by 9 bases, and 15 bases separated the two germline ends. The CDR3 sequence is CASSPGNELRPQHF. Written as DNA, the CDR3 is TGTGCCAGCTCACCCGGTAATGAATTACGGCCCCAGCATTTT. The variable domain in full, with the rest retrieved from reference TRBV18 and TRBJ1-5, is NAGVMQNPRHLVRRRGQEARLRCSPMKGHSHVYWYRQLPEEGLKFMVYLQKENIIDESGMPKERFSAEFPKEGPSILRIQQVVRGDSAAYFCASSPGNELRPQHFGDGTRLSIL.

The genes are TRBV19 and TRBJ1-5; D is ambiguous. Germline V gene data show CDR1 as LNHDA and CDR2 as SQIVND (reference sequence). This CDR3 has 16 residues. The V end was cut by 3 bases, the J end by 0 bases, with 12 bases between. The CDR3 loop is CASSMRTVSSNQPQHF. CDR3 coding DNA: TGTGCCAGTAGTATGAGAACAGTTAGTAGCAATCAGCCCCAGCATTTT.

The chain employs TRBV29-1 and TRBJ2-1; 11 nucleotides align to TRBD1. Germline CDR1 SQVTM, CDR2 ANQGSEA. This CDR3 comprises 14 residues. V lost 3 bases and J lost 4; bases outside the gene matches: 2. The CDR3 here is CSVDGTGGYNEQFF. CDR3 nucleotide sequence: TGCAGCGTTGACGGGACAGGGGGTTACAATGAGCAGTTCTTC.

The J gene is TRBJ2-5, the V gene TRBV15, with 8 bases fitting TRBD2. V trimming: 3 bases; J trimming: 2 bases; junction bases outside the gene matches: 8. The CDR3 is 16 amino acids. Germline V gene sequence: CDR1 LNHNV, CDR2 YYDKDF (reference sequence). CDR3 sequence reads: CATSSPGLAEQETQYF. DNA for the CDR3: TGTGCCACCAGCAGTCCAGGACTAGCCGAACAAGAGACCCAGTACTTC.

The chain uses TRBV10-2 and TRBJ1-1, with D unclear. The V gene lost 4 bases and the J gene lost 3 bases, with 9 bases spanning the gap. The germline gives CDR1 WSHSY, CDR2 SAAADI. The CDR3 has 13 amino acids. DNA for the CDR3: TGCGCCAGCAGTGCGGTCCCCTACACTGAAGCTTTCTTT. Amino acids: CASSAVPYTEAFF.

The CDR3 DNA sequence: TGCGCCAGCAGCTCGGGGGAATTGGGGTTTGCGAACACTGAAGCTTTCTTT. Protein: CASSSGELGFANTEAFF. The chain joins TRBV5-1 to TRBJ1-1, with D possibly being TRBD1 (5 bases). V was clipped by 3 bases and J by 1 base, with 19 bases between them. This CDR3 spans 17 amino acids. Germline V gives CDR1 SGHRS, CDR2 YFSETQ.